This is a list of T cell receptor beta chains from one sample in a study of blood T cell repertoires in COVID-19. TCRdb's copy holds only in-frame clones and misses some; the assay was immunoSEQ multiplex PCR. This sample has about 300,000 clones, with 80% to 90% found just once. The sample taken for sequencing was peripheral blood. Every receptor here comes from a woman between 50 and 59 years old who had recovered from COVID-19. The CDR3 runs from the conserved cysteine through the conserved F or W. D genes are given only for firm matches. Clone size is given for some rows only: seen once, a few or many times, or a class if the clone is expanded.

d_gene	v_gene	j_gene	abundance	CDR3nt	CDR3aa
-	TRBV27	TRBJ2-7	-	TGTGCCAGCGGGTACAGGGTCCCTCCGGGCGAGCAGTACTTC	CASGYRVPPGEQYF
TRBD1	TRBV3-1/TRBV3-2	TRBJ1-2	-	TGTGCCAGCAGCCAACCCACAGGGGCGGCGGGTGGCTACACCTTC	CASSQPTGAAGGYTF
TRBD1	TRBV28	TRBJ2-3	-	TGTGCCAGCAGTCCCCGACAGGGGATCGCAGATACGCAGTATTTT	CASSPRQGIADTQYF
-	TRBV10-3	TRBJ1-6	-	TGTGCCATCAGTGTAGCGGTCAGGGAATCACCCCTCCACTTT	CAISVAVRESPLHF
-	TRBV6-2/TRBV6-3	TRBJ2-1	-	TGTGCCAGCAGTCCCCGGGACTGGTCCTACAATGAGCAGTTCTTC	CASSPRDWSYNEQFF
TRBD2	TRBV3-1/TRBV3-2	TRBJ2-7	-	TGTGCCAGCAGCCAAGGAGCGGGAGTTATCTACGAGCAGTACTTC	CASSQGAGVIYEQYF
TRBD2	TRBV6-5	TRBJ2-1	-	TGTGCCAGCAGTTTAAGGCTAGCGGACAATGAGCAGTTCTTC	CASSLRLADNEQFF
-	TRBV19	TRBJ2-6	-	TGTGCCAGTAGTCTTTACTCTGGGGCCAACGTCCTGACTTTC	CASSLYSGANVLTF
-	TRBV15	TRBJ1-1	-	TGTGCCACCAGCAGAGACCCGACTATTAACACTGAAGCTTTCTTT	CATSRDPTINTEAFF
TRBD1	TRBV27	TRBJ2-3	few	TGTGCCAGCAGCCTCGAACAGGGGACAGATACGCAGTATTTT	CASSLEQGTDTQYF
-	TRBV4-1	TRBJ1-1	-	TGCGCCAGCAGCCAAGTGTTCAGGGGCACTGAAGCTTTCTTT	CASSQVFRGTEAFF
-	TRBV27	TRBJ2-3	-	TGTGCCAGCAGCACTCTCACAGATACGCAGTATTTT	CASSTLTDTQYF
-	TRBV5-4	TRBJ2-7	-	TGTGCCAGCAGCTTGGAGGGGACTTCCTACGAGCAGTACTTC	CASSLEGTSYEQYF
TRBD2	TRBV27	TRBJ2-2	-	TGTGCCAGCAGTCTCGAAACTAGCGGGAACACCGGGGAGCTGTTTTTT	CASSLETSGNTGELFF
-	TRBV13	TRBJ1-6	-	TGTGCCAGCAGCCCCGGGGGGCCCTATTCACCCCTCCACTTT	CASSPGGPYSPLHF
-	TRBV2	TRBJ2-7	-	TGTGCCAGCAGTCCTGTCCGGGAGCAGTACTTC	CASSPVREQYF
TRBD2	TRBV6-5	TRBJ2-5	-	TGTGCCGCCGGGACTAGCGGACAAGAGACCCAGTACTTC	CAAGTSGQETQYF
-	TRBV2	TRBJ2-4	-	TGTGCCAGCAGTCACGGACATACTTTAGCCAAAAACATTCAGTACTTC	CASSHGHTLAKNIQYF
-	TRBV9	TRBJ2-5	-	TGTGCCAGCAGCGTAGGCGGGGCGGGGGAGACCCAGTACTTC	CASSVGGAGETQYF
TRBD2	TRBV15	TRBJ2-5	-	TGTGCCACCAGCAGAGATCTGGCGGGGGAAGAGACCCAGTACTTC	CATSRDLAGEETQYF
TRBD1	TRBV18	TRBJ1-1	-	TGTGCCAGCTCACAGTCTCGACAGGGGGGCACTGAAGCTTTCTTT	CASSQSRQGGTEAFF
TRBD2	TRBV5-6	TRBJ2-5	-	TGTGCCAGCAGCTCCATAGCCAGCGGGGGAAAGGGGACCCAGTACTTC	CASSSIASGGKGTQYF
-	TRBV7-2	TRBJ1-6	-	TGTGCCAGCAGCTTAACCAACAGGGTGGGTAATTCACCCCTCCACTTT	CASSLTNRVGNSPLHF
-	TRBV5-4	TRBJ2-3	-	TGTGCCAGCAGCTTGGCGGGGGTGGGGCGATTT	CASSLAGVGRF
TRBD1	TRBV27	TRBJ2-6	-	TGTGCCAGCAGTCTAACAGGGGTTTCTGGGGCCAACGTCCTGACTTTC	CASSLTGVSGANVLTF
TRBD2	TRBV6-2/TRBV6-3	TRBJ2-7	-	TGTGCCAGCAGTCGCTCCCCAAGCGGGAGGGTGGGTGAGCAGTACTTC	CASSRSPSGRVGEQYF
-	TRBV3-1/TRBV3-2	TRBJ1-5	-	TGTGCCAGCAGCCAACAGGGATGGGGCCAGCCCCAGCATTTT	CASSQQGWGQPQHF
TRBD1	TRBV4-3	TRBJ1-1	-	TGCGCCAGCAGCCAAGATTTAGCAGGGGGCGTTGGAGCTTTCTTT	CASSQDLAGGVGAFF
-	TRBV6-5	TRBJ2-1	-	TGTGCCAGCAGTTATGCGGAAGGCTACAATGAGCAGTTCTTC	CASSYAEGYNEQFF
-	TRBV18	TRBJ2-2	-	TGTGCCAGCTCACCTGGGCAGAACACCGGGGAGCTGTTTTTT	CASSPGQNTGELFF
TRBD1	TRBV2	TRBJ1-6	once	TGTGCCAGCAGCCGGGACAGCCGCTCCTATAATTCACCCCTCCACTTT	CASSRDSRSYNSPLHF
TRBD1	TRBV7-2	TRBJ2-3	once	TGTGCCAGCAGCTTAGGACAGGGGTCCACAGATACGCAGTATTTT	CASSLGQGSTDTQYF
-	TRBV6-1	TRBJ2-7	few	TGTGCCAGCAGTGAATGGGCTGGGCTTGGATACGAGCAGTACTTC	CASSEWAGLGYEQYF
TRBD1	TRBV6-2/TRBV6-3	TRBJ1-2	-	TGTGCCAGCAGTTACCAGGGACAGGCCGCATATGGCTACACCTTC	CASSYQGQAAYGYTF
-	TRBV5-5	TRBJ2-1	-	TGTGCCAGCAGCCCTGGGCCCCCGGATTTCTACAATGAGCAGTTCTTC	CASSPGPPDFYNEQFF
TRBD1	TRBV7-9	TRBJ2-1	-	TGTGCCAGCAGCTTGTCCGACAGGGGGCAAGACAATGAGCAGTTCTTC	CASSLSDRGQDNEQFF
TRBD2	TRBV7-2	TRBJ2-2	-	TGTGCCAGCAGCAGGCCGGGACTAGCGGGGGGAACCGGGGAGCTGTTTTTT	CASSRPGLAGGTGELFF
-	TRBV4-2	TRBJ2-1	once	TGTGCCAGCAGCCAAGCGCATGGAGTTGAGCAGTTCTTC	CASSQAHGVEQFF
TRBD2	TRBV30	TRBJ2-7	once	TGTGCCTGGAAGGTAGGAGCGGGGTCCTACGAGCAGTACTTC	CAWKVGAGSYEQYF
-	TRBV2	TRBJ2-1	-	TGTGCCAGCAGGTGGCAGACAGCCTACAATGAGCAGTTCTTC	CASRWQTAYNEQFF